This TCR beta chain was documented in a study of graft-versus-host responses after intestinal transplantation. Study findings and constraints: Declining HvG levels early post-transplant were linked to peak circulating GvH clone levels. Those patients showing graft-donor T cell macrochimerism displayed high graft-versus-host to host-versus-graft clonal ratios in allografts.

To note about this clone: What it binds is unknown.

CDR1 is MNHEY, CDR2 SMNVEV, per germline (reference sequence). This CDR3 has 15 amino acids. The V end was cut by 5 bases, the J end by 4 bases, with 15 bases between. Profiled with immunoSEQ multiplex PCR; TCRdb holds only in-frame clones, not every one. There are over 70,000 clones in the sample; approximately 93% occur only once, and around 0.53% lies in the top ten. The rearrangement uses TRBV27 and TRBJ1-3, with D possibly TRBD1 on 5 matching bases. This clonotype originated in a human donor who received an intestinal transplant. Sequencing was performed on unstimulated CD8+ T cells sorted from spleen or lymph node cells, taken before intestinal transplant. CDR3 residues: CASSPPWDLGNTIYF. As DNA, the CDR3 is TGTGCCAGCAGTCCACCTTGGGACCTCGGAAACACCATATATTTT.